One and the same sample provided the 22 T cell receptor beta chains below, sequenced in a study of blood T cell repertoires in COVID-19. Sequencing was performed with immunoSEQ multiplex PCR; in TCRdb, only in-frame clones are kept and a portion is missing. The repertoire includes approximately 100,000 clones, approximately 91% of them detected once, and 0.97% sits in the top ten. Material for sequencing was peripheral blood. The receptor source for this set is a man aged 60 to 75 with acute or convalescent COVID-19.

The CDR3 nucleotides are TGTGCCAGCAGCGCCGGGACAGGGAGTGGAACTGAAGCTTTCTTT. Translated: CASSAGTGSGTEAFF. J is TRBJ1-1 and V is TRBV11-3, with TRBD1 matching over 9 bases. CDR3 length: 15 residues. V trimming: 5 bases; J trimming: 5 bases; junction bases outside the gene matches: 9. Germline loops: CDR1 SGHNT, CDR2 YENEEA.

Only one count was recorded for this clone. Written as DNA, the CDR3 is TGTGCCACCAGTGATGCCGGGACAGGGGGCACCGGGGAGCTGTTTTTT. This codes for CATSDAGTGGTGELFF. The V gene is TRBV24-1, the J gene TRBJ2-2; 11 bases match TRBD1. Germline V gene lookup returns CDR1 KGHDR and CDR2 SFDVKD. This CDR3 is built from 16 residues. The junction had 3 bases not matched to a gene; V was cut back by 3 bases and J by 4 bases.

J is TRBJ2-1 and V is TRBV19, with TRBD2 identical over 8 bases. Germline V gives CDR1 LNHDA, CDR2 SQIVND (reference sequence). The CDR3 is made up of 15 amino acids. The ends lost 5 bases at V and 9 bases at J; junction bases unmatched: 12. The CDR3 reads CASSGQSGSVGEQFF. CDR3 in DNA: TGTGCCAGTAGTGGACAGAGCGGGAGTGTCGGTGAGCAGTTCTTC.

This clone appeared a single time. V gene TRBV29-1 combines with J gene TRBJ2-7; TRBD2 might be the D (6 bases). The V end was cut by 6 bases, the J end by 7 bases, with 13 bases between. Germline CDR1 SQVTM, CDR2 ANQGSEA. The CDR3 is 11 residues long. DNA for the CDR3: TGCAGCGTGGAACAAGGAGGGGAGCAGTACGTC. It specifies CSVEQGGEQYV.

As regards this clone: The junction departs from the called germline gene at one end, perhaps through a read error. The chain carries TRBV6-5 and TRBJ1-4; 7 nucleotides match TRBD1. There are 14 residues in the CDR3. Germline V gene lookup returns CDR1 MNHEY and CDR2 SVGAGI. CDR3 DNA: TGTGCCAGCAGGATCGACAGGGATAATGAAGAACTGTTTTTT. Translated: CASRIDRDNEELFF.

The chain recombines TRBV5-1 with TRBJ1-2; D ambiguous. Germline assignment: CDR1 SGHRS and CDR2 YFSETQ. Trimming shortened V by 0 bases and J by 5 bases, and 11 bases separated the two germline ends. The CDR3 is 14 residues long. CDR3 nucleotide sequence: TGCGCCAGCAGCTTGGGACTGATCGGGTATGGCTACACCTTC. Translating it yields CASSLGLIGYGYTF.

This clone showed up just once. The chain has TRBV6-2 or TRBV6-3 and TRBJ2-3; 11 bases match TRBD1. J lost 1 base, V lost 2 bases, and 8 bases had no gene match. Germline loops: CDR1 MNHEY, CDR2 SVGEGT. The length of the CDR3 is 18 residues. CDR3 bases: TGTGCCAGCAGTTACAATCCGGGACAGGGGGATCGCACAGATACGCAGTATTTT. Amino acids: CASSYNPGQGDRTDTQYF.

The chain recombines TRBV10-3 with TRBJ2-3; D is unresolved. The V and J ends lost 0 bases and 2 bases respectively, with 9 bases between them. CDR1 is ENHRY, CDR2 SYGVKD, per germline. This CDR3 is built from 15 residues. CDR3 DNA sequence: TGTGCCATCAGTGAGTCGGGCCCCCCCACAGATACGCAGTATTTT. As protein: CAISESGPPTDTQYF.

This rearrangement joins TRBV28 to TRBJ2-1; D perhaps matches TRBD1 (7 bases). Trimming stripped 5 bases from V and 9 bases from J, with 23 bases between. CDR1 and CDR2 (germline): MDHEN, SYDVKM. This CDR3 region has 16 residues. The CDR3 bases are TGTGCCAGCAGTCAGGGGGGAGCGGGCGCAAGGACTGAGCAGTTCTTC. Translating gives CASSQGGAGARTEQFF. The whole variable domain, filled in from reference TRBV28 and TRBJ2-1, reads DVKVTQSSRYLVKRTGEKVFLECVQDMDHENMFWYRQDPGLGLRLIYFSYDVKMKEKGDIPEGYSVSREKKERFSLILESASTNQTSMYLCASSQGGAGARTEQFFGPGTRLTVL.

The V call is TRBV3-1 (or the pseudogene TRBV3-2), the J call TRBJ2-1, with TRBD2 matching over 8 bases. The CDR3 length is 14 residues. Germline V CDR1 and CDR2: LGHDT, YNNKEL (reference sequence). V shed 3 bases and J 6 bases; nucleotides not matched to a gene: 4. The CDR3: CASSHPGTSNEQFF. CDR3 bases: TGTGCCAGCAGCCACCCCGGGACTAGCAATGAGCAGTTCTTC.

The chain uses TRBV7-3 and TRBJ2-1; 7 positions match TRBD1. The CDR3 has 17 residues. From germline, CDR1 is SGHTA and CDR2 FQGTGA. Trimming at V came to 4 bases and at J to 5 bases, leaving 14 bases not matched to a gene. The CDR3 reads CASSSASDRVGNNEQFF. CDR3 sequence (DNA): TGTGCCAGCAGCTCAGCTTCCGACAGGGTGGGTAACAATGAGCAGTTCTTC.

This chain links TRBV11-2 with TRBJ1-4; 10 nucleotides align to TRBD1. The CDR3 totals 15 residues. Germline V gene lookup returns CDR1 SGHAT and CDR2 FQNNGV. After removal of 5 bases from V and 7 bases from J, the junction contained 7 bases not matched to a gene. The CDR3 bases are TGTGCCAGCAGCCCGGGGACAGGGGTTGGTGAAAAACTGTTTTTT. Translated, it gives CASSPGTGVGEKLFF.

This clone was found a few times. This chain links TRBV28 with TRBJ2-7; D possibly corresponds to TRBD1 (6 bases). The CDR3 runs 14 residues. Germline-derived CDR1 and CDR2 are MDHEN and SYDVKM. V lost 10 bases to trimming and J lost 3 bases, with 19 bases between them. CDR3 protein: CAITRDKINYEQYF. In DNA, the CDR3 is TGTGCCATCACACGGGACAAGATAAACTACGAGCAGTACTTC.

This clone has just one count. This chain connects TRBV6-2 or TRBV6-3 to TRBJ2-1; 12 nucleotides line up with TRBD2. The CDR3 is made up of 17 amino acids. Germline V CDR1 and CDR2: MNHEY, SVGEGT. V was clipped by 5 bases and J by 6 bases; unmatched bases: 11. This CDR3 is CASSAPGLAGGTNEQFF. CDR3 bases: TGTGCCAGCAGTGCCCCGGGACTAGCGGGTGGTACCAATGAGCAGTTCTTC.

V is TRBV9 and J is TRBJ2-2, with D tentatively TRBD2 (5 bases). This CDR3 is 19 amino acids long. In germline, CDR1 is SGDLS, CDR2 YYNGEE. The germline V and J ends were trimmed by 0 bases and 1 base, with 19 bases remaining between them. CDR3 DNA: TGTGCCAGCAGCGTAGGCGGGCGGGCAAACTCGAGGAACACCGGGGAGCTGTTTTTT. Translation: CASSVGGRANSRNTGELFF.

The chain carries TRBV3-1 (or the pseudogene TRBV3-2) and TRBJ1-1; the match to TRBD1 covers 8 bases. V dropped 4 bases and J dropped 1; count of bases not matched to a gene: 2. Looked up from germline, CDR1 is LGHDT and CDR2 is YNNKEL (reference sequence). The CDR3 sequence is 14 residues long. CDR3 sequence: CASSRGQANTEAFF. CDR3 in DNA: TGTGCCAGCAGCCGGGGACAGGCGAACACTGAAGCTTTCTTT.

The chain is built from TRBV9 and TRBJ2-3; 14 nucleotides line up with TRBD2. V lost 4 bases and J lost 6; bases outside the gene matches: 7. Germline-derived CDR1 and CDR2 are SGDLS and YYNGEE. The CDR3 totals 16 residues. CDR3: CASSIGTSGSGDTQYF. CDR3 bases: TGTGCCAGCAGCATTGGGACTAGCGGGAGTGGGGATACGCAGTATTTT.

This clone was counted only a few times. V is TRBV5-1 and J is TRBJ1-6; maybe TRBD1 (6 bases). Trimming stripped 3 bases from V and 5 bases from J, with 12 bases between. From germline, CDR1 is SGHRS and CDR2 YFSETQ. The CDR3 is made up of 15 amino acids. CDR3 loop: CASSWAGADNSPLHF. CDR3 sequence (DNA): TGCGCCAGCAGCTGGGCAGGGGCGGATAATTCACCCCTCCACTTT.

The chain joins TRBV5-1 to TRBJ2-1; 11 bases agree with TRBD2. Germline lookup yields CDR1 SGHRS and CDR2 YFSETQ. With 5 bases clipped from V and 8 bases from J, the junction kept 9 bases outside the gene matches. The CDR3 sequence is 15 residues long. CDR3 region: CASRRSGRASDEQFF. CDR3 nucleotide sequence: TGCGCCAGCAGACGTAGCGGGAGGGCCTCGGATGAGCAGTTCTTC. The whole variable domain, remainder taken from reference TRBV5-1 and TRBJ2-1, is KAGVTQTPRYLIKTRGQQVTLSCSPISGHRSVSWYQQTPGQGLQFLFEYFSETQRNKGNFPGRFSGRQFSNSRSEMNVSTLELGDSALYLCASRRSGRASDEQFFGPGTRLTVL.

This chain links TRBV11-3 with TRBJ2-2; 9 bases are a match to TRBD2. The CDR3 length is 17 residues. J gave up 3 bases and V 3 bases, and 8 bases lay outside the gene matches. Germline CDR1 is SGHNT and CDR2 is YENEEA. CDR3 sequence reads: CASSLPGVAGDTGELFF. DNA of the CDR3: TGTGCCAGCAGCTTGCCCGGGGTAGCGGGAGACACCGGGGAGCTGTTTTTT.

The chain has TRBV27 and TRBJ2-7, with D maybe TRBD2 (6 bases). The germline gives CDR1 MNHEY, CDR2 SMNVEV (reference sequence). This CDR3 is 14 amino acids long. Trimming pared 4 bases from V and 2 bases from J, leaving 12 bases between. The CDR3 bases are TGTGCCAGCAGTTCGCTAGCGTCCCCCTACGAGCAGTACGTC. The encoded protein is CASSSLASPYEQYV.

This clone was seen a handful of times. CDR3 residues: CASSGTGTSNTGELFF. The CDR3 bases are TGTGCCAGCAGTGGTACAGGCACTTCGAACACCGGGGAGCTGTTTTTT. The rearrangement uses TRBV2 and TRBJ2-2; possibly TRBD1 for D (5 bases). Trimming cost V 4 bases and J 0 bases, with 12 bases left between them. The V gene's germline CDR1 is SNHLY and CDR2 FYNNEI. The CDR3 consists of 16 residues.